A single sample gave rise to the 4 T cell receptor beta chains below, sequenced in a study of T cell repertoires in aging, cancer and after chemotherapy. TCR beta rearrangements were amplified from peripheral blood genomic DNA. A mixed TRB-A/B primer pool amplified rearranged TRB by multiplex touch-down PCR. One entry per CDR3 protein results from TCRdb running MiXCR on the multiplex PCR reads. This sample carries approximately 10,000 distinct CDR3 sequences, roughly 40% of them seen once, and the ten largest clones take under 2%. Sequencing was carried out using blood. Every receptor here comes from a human donor in good health.

This sequence joins TRBV7-9 and TRBJ2-7, with a weak D call TRBD1 (5 bases). V shed 1 base and J shed 11 bases, with 12 bases lying between them. This CDR3 has 12 amino acids. Germline V gene lookup returns CDR1 SEHNR and CDR2 FQNEAQ (reference sequence). DNA of the CDR3: TGTGCCAGCAGCTTAGGGGGCGGAGAGAAGTACTTC. This gives the protein CASSLGGGEKYF.

This rearrangement joins TRBV19 to TRBJ1-3, with TRBD1 matching 7 bases. CDR1 is LNHDA, CDR2 SQIVND, per germline (reference sequence). This CDR3 is 16 amino acids long. J was trimmed by 3 bases and V by 5 bases; bases with no gene match: 10. The CDR3 reads CASSVDRQGYGNTIYF. The CDR3, as DNA: TGTGCCAGTAGTGTTGACAGACAGGGCTATGGAAACACCATATATTTT.

The gene calls are TRBV6-5 and TRBJ1-4, with 8 bases matching TRBD1. Trimming at V came to 6 bases and at J to 10 bases, leaving 16 bases not matched to a gene. Germline V lookup: CDR1 MNHEY, CDR2 SVGAGI. This CDR3 has 16 amino acids. The CDR3 reads CASSLIRTGSGGKLFF. CDR3 bases: TGTGCCAGCAGCTTAATTAGGACAGGGTCTGGCGGAAAACTGTTTTTT.

CDR3: CASVRQGTYGYTF. DNA of the CDR3: TGTGCCAGCGTGAGACAGGGGACTTATGGCTACACCTTC. The V call is TRBV6-1, the J call TRBJ1-2; 8 bases fit TRBD1. The ends lost 8 bases at V and 5 bases at J; junction bases unmatched: 7. Germline V gene data show CDR1 as MNHNS and CDR2 as SASEGT. The CDR3 loop spans 13 amino acids.